The table lists the clone carrying this TCR beta chain with a few counts. Its antigen is currently unknown. After removal of 4 bases from V and 2 bases from J, the junction contained 15 bases not matched to a gene. The germline gives CDR1 SGDLS, CDR2 YYNGEE. The CDR3 is 18 residues long. Primers for the PCR totalled 60 Vbeta and 13 Jbeta. The repertoire was sequenced with immunoSEQ multiplex PCR; TCRdb's copy has only in-frame clones and lacks some. The sample lists 100,000 to 150,000 clones, 75% to 90% occurring once. The sample belongs to a study of cytomegalovirus exposure and HLA in healthy donors. Study in general: From HLA-typed donors, an early data release held around 80 million unique TCRs. Study-wide points: Researchers left out some V segments, among them TRBV6-2 and TRBV6-3, as indistinguishable. Analyzed later, association rates of TCRs varied across HLA loci, with DRB1 most and HLA-C fewest.

The sequenced sample consisted of PBMCs. The rearrangement links TRBV9 to TRBJ1-1; 9 bases match TRBD1. The receptor's source is a man aged 40-55 years in good health and CMV-seronegative. CDR3 in amino acids: CASSPAWGQGVSNTEAFF. Here the CDR3 DNA reads TGTGCCAGCAGCCCCGCGTGGGGACAGGGCGTCAGTAACACTGAAGCTTTCTTT.